A single sample is the source of the 20 T cell receptor beta chains below, sequenced in a study of blood T cell repertoires in COVID-19. TCRdb's table, derived via immunoSEQ multiplex PCR, lists solely in-frame clones and lacks some. The table records tens of thousands of clones, less than 85% of them present only once. Sequenced: peripheral blood. These receptors were collected from a woman aged 80 or over with acute or convalescent COVID-19.

CDR3 nucleotide sequence: TGTGCCAGCAGCTTGAGGGGGTTTAGGAGCAATCAGCCCCAGCATTTT. Translated: CASSLRGFRSNQPQHF. The rearrangement joins TRBV5-6 to TRBJ1-5; D is possibly TRBD1 (6 bases). The germline V gene has CDR1 SGHDT and CDR2 YYEEEE. The ends were cut back, 1 base at V and 1 base at J, with 12 bases in the middle. The CDR3 extends over 16 amino acids.

The chain employs TRBV18 and TRBJ2-1, with D unresolved. CDR3 length: 16 amino acids. The germline V gene encodes CDR1 KGHSH and CDR2 LQKENI. Trimming took 2 bases from V and 0 from J, leaving 11 bases between them. DNA of the CDR3: TGTGCCAGCTCACCAAACAGACCTTACTCCTACAATGAGCAGTTCTTC. Translation: CASSPNRPYSYNEQFF.

This clone was seen once. V gene TRBV29-1 combines with J gene TRBJ2-1; D remains ambiguous. The CDR3 sequence is 14 residues long. The germline V and J ends were trimmed by 8 bases and 0 bases, with 14 bases remaining between them. Per the germline V gene, CDR1 is SQVTM and CDR2 is ANQGSEA. In nucleotides, the CDR3 is TGCAGCTTCGAAACAGAACGCTCCTACAATGAGCAGTTCTTC. It codes for CSFETERSYNEQFF.

This clone has only a few counts. The chain uses TRBV28 and TRBJ1-1, with a tentative D call TRBD1 (6 bases). CDR3 length: 15 residues. V dropped 5 bases and J dropped 8 bases, with 21 bases sitting between them. Germline V gene sequence: CDR1 MDHEN, CDR2 SYDVKM. The CDR3 loop reads CASSPYRVQSPEAFF. Here the CDR3 DNA reads TGTGCCAGCAGTCCCTACAGGGTTCAGAGTCCGGAAGCTTTCTTT.

DNA of the CDR3: TGTGCCTGGAGTCCAGGCTTACCTAACAATGAGCAGTTCTTC. Translated, it gives CAWSPGLPNNEQFF. The gene calls are TRBV30 and TRBJ2-1; unclear D gene. Germline CDR1 is GTSNPN and CDR2 is SVGIG (reference sequence). V lost 2 bases, J lost 5 bases, and 13 bases lay in between. This CDR3 is built from 14 residues.

In this sample, this clone turned up a few times. A read error may account for a junction end that differs from germline. This chain connects TRBV7-2 to TRBJ1-2; D call uncertain. The CDR3 extends over 13 amino acids. Germline V gene lookup returns CDR1 SGHTA and CDR2 FQGNSA. The CDR3 reads CASSLQKGRTDLF. The CDR3 DNA is TGTGCCAGCAGCCTGCAAAAAGGGCGGACTGACTTATTC.

This clone was seen a handful of times. This chain links TRBV29-1 with TRBJ1-2, with TRBD1 matching over 7 bases. Per germline, CDR1 SQVTM and CDR2 ANQGSEA. This CDR3 has 12 amino acids. V shed 5 bases and J 6 bases; nucleotides not matched to a gene: 6. CDR3 region: CSVLGTVNGYTF. CDR3 bases: TGCAGCGTTCTCGGGACAGTCAATGGCTACACCTTC.

The chain has TRBV18 and TRBJ2-7, with D maybe TRBD2 (5 bases). Germline lookup yields CDR1 KGHSH and CDR2 LQKENI. The ends were cut back, 1 base at V and 5 bases at J, with 9 bases in the middle. CDR3 length: 13 amino acids. The chain's CDR3 is CASSPREGDEQYF. The DNA for the CDR3 is TGTGCCAGCTCACCACGCGAGGGCGACGAGCAGTACTTC.

This chain uses TRBV5-6 with TRBJ2-5; TRBD2 agrees at 8 bases. The CDR3 runs to 16 residues. V trimming: 4 bases; J trimming: 2 bases; junction bases outside the gene matches: 10. CDR1 and CDR2 (germline): SGHDT, YYEEEE. The CDR3 reads CASSRRREGWQETQYF. The CDR3 DNA reads as TGTGCCAGCAGCCGTCGCCGGGAGGGCTGGCAAGAGACCCAGTACTTC.

The rearrangement uses TRBV3-1 (or the pseudogene TRBV3-2) and TRBJ1-4, with 8 bases matching TRBD1. Germline trimming cut 5 bases from V and 3 bases from J; bases unmatched to any gene: 11. This CDR3 is built from 17 residues. Germline V gene sequence: CDR1 LGHDT, CDR2 YNNKEL (reference sequence). The CDR3, as DNA: TGTGCCAGCAGCTATAATCGCAGGGGGCCGGCTAATGAAAAACTGTTTTTT. Residues: CASSYNRRGPANEKLFF.

This clone was detected a few times. V and J are TRBV18 and TRBJ1-6; 8 bases line up with TRBD1. J lost 10 bases, V lost 3 bases, and 11 bases had no gene match. Germline CDR1 and CDR2: KGHSH and LQKENI. This CDR3 has 16 residues. The CDR3 coding sequence is TGTGCCAGCTCACCGGGGACAGGCATTACTCAATCACCCCTCCACTTT. Translated, it gives CASSPGTGITQSPLHF.

The CDR3 DNA follows: TGTGCCAGCATACCACTAGCGGGGGTCAATGAGCAGTTCTTC. Translated, it gives CASIPLAGVNEQFF. The gene calls are TRBV2 and TRBJ2-1; 11 nucleotides align to TRBD2. The germline V gene encodes CDR1 SNHLY and CDR2 FYNNEI. The CDR3 length is 14 residues. V shed 7 bases and J 6 bases; nucleotides not matched to a gene: 5.

The chain joins TRBV15 to TRBJ2-1; TRBD2 matches 12 bases. This CDR3 spans 19 amino acids. Per germline, CDR1 LNHNV and CDR2 YYDKDF (reference sequence). Trimming removed 5 bases from V and 6 bases from J; junction bases left unmatched: 17. The chain's CDR3 is CATSRKIRPGLAGSNEQFF. In nucleotides, the CDR3 is TGTGCCACCAGCCGGAAGATCCGGCCGGGACTAGCGGGTTCCAATGAGCAGTTCTTC.

As to this clone: This sample includes further DNA sequences coding for the same CDR3. The chain employs TRBV30 and TRBJ1-1; D not resolved. The CDR3 runs 11 residues. In germline, CDR1 is GTSNPN, CDR2 SVGIG (reference sequence). Trimming removed 5 bases from V and 0 bases from J, with 4 bases in between. Here the CDR3 reads CAWVLNTEAFF. The CDR3 nucleotides read TGTGCCTGGGTATTGAACACTGAAGCTTTCTTT.

This clone was observed a single time. V and J are TRBV19 and TRBJ1-2; the D is unclear. The length of the CDR3 is 14 residues. The V and J ends lost 4 bases and 2 bases respectively, with 11 bases between them. Per the germline V gene, CDR1 is LNHDA and CDR2 is SQIVND (reference sequence). CDR3 in amino acids: CASSTQTGNYGYTF. Here the CDR3 DNA reads TGTGCCAGTAGTACTCAGACGGGAAACTATGGCTACACCTTC.

The table lists this clone with many counts. The chain joins TRBV24-1 to TRBJ2-1; 13 bases are shared with TRBD2. From germline, CDR1 is KGHDR and CDR2 SFDVKD. V shed 5 bases and J 7 bases; nucleotides not matched to a gene: 7. The CDR3 is 16 amino acids. This chain's CDR3 is CATSGWTSGSDNEQFF. Written as DNA, the CDR3 is TGTGCCACCAGTGGCTGGACTAGCGGGAGTGATAATGAGCAGTTCTTC.

The chain employs TRBV11-2 and TRBJ1-6; TRBD1 is a possible D gene (5 bases). Germline CDR1 reads SGHAT; CDR2 reads FQNNGV. The CDR3 is made up of 15 amino acids. Trimming removed 10 bases from V and 10 bases from J, with 23 bases in between. The CDR3 nucleotides are TGTGCCACTACGATATTAGGACGGAGGGGATCACCCCTCCACTTT. Protein sequence: CATTILGRRGSPLHF.

The chain couples TRBV18 to TRBJ2-1, with a possible D match to TRBD2 (5 bases). Germline lookup yields CDR1 KGHSH and CDR2 LQKENI. The CDR3 extends over 15 amino acids. The ends were cut back, 2 bases at V and 7 bases at J, with 15 bases in the middle. The CDR3 nucleotides are TGTGCCAGCTCACCATCAGGCGGAGGTGGGAATGAGCAGTTCTTC. Encoded protein: CASSPSGGGGNEQFF.

The J gene is TRBJ2-1, the V gene TRBV5-1; maybe TRBD2 (5 bases). The CDR3 is 18 residues long. Trimming shortened V by 4 bases and J by 0 bases, and 20 bases separated the two germline ends. The germline CDR1 and CDR2 sequences are SGHRS and YFSETQ. The CDR3, as DNA: TGCGCCAGCAGCCTACGAGGGTTAAGGGAGAGCTCCTACAATGAGCAGTTCTTC. Protein sequence: CASSLRGLRESSYNEQFF.

This clone was found once. The gene calls are TRBV6-5 and TRBJ1-1; a weak D match, TRBD1 (6 bases). CDR3 length: 14 amino acids. Germline V gene sequence: CDR1 MNHEY, CDR2 SVGAGI. V was trimmed by 7 bases and J by 0 bases, leaving 12 bases between them. CDR3 protein: CASNPSGVNTEAFF. In DNA, the CDR3 is TGTGCCAGCAACCCTTCAGGGGTGAACACTGAAGCTTTCTTT.